This passage covers 18 T cell receptor beta chains from one sample sequenced in a study of CD8+CD57+ T cells in acquired aplastic anemia. It was patients with CD8+CD57+ cell expansion by flow cytometry who were chosen for sequencing. TCR beta VDJ combinations and CDR3 sequences were profiled from genomic DNA. TCRdb called the reads again in MiXCR, with one record for every CDR3 protein. The data contain 150,000 to 180,000 distinct CDR3 sequences, over 50% of them singletons. Source material: sorted CD4+, CD8+, or CD8+CD57+ T cells (not recorded which) from PBMCs. These receptors were collected from a human donor with aplastic anemia.

The chain links TRBV2 to TRBJ2-1, with 8 bases lining up with TRBD2. There are 13 residues in the CDR3. With 7 bases clipped from V and 4 bases from J, the junction kept 3 bases outside the gene matches. Germline V gene data show CDR1 as SNHLY and CDR2 as FYNNEI. CDR3 loop: CASMVAGYNEQFF. The CDR3 nucleotides read TGTGCCAGCATGGTAGCGGGGTACAATGAGCAGTTCTTC.

The rearrangement joins TRBV5-4 to TRBJ2-7; TRBD2 matches 10 bases. Germline V lookup: CDR1 SGHNT, CDR2 YYREEE (reference sequence). J was trimmed by 7 bases and V by 4 bases; bases with no gene match: 14. This CDR3 spans 16 amino acids. CDR3 coding DNA: TGTGCCAGCAGCACGGGGGGCAGCGGGAGGGCTGGAGAGCAGTACTTC. This sequence encodes CASSTGGSGRAGEQYF.

The chain links TRBV19 to TRBJ1-1; perhaps TRBD1 as D (6 bases). CDR1 and CDR2 (germline): LNHDA, SQIVND (reference sequence). V was pared by 3 bases and J by 2 bases, with 10 bases between. This CDR3 is built from 14 residues. CDR3 in DNA: TGTGCCAGTAGTATGGAGGGGGTCAACACTGAAGCTTTCTTT. Translation: CASSMEGVNTEAFF.

This chain connects TRBV11-2 to TRBJ2-1; 9 bases align to TRBD1. CDR1 is SGHAT and CDR2 is FQNNGV in the germline V gene. The CDR3 sequence is 15 residues long. The V gene end was trimmed by 5 bases and the J gene end by 2 bases; junction bases not matched to a gene: 4. The CDR3 here is CASSQTGGPYNEQFF. CDR3 in DNA: TGTGCCAGCAGCCAGACAGGGGGTCCCTACAATGAGCAGTTCTTC.

This clonotype was recorded at least ten times. CDR3 bases: TGCAGCGTTGCAGCTGGCAGGGGGCTGGCTAACTATGGCTACACCTTC. Its translation is CSVAAGRGLANYGYTF. The chain recombines TRBV29-1 with TRBJ1-2; 8 positions match TRBD1. With 4 bases clipped from V and 0 bases from J, the junction kept 10 bases outside the gene matches. CDR1 and CDR2 from the germline V gene are SQVTM and ANQGSEA. This CDR3 spans 16 amino acids.

Many counts were recorded for this clonotype. The rearrangement uses TRBV20-1 and TRBJ2-1; a possible D gene is TRBD2 (6 bases). This CDR3 is built from 14 residues. The V end lost 4 bases, the J end lost 2 bases, and 12 bases lay between the germline ends. Germline CDR1 is DFQATT and CDR2 is SNEGSKA (reference sequence). The CDR3 sequence: CSANGGIPYNEQFF. The CDR3 coding sequence is TGCAGTGCTAACGGGGGTATTCCCTACAATGAGCAGTTCTTC.

The gene calls are TRBV20-1 and TRBJ2-7; 11 nucleotides line up with TRBD2. The CDR3 is 16 residues long. Germline V gene sequence: CDR1 DFQATT, CDR2 SNEGSKA (reference sequence). Losses at the gene ends were 3 bases for V and 4 bases for J; bases not matched to a gene: 11. CDR3 sequence: CSASPLLAGGIYEQYF. The CDR3 DNA reads as TGCAGTGCTAGCCCTTTGTTAGCGGGGGGGATATACGAGCAGTACTTC.

This clonotype was seen just once. V and J are TRBV20-1 and TRBJ2-2; TRBD1 is a possible D gene (7 bases). V was trimmed by 6 bases and J by 4 bases, leaving 18 bases between them. Germline V CDR1 and CDR2: DFQATT, SNEGSKA (reference sequence). The CDR3 runs 15 residues. CDR3 sequence reads: CSATAGQRSTGELFF. DNA of the CDR3: TGCAGTGCCACCGCGGGACAGAGGAGCACCGGGGAGCTGTTTTTT.

This clonotype was seen repeatedly, ten times or more. The rearrangement joins TRBV4-1 to TRBJ2-1; TRBD1 agrees at 11 bases. CDR1 and CDR2 from the germline V gene are MGHRA and YSYEKL. V shed 8 bases and J 2 bases; nucleotides not matched to a gene: 5. This CDR3 is built from 15 residues. The CDR3 sequence is CASGRGQGAYNEQFF. CDR3 in DNA: TGCGCCAGCGGCCGGGGACAGGGGGCCTACAATGAGCAGTTCTTC.

In regard to this clonotype: This sequence may be a read error, since a much larger clone differs from it by one base. This chain uses TRBV27 with TRBJ1-6; tentative D call: TRBD1 (6 bases). The CDR3 is 15 residues long. V lost 6 bases, J lost 6 bases, and 15 bases lay in between. Germline values: CDR1 MNHEY, CDR2 SMNVEV (reference sequence). The CDR3 sequence is CASRTRDIPNSPLHF. The CDR3 DNA follows: TGTGCCAGCAGAACAAGGGACATACCTAATTCACCCCTCCACTTT.

V usage is TRBV19 and J usage is TRBJ1-1, with no clear D. The CDR3 has 13 amino acids. Germline V gene sequence: CDR1 LNHDA, CDR2 SQIVND (reference sequence). V shed 6 bases and J shed 4 bases, with 12 bases lying between them. Written as DNA, the CDR3 is TGTGCCAGTAGGGATACCGCGGCCACTGAAGCTTTCTTT. It translates to CASRDTAATEAFF.

In its sample, this clonotype ranks as medium-sized (0.01 to 0.1%). The genes are TRBV7-7 and TRBJ1-1, with unresolved D. Trimming cost V 5 bases and J 0 bases, with 7 bases left between them. This CDR3 contains 13 residues. Germline V CDR1 and CDR2: SSHAT, FNYEAQ (reference sequence). The CDR3 loop reads CASSHTLNTEAFF. As DNA, the CDR3 is TGTGCCAGCAGCCACACATTGAACACTGAAGCTTTCTTT.

This clonotype was detected only once. The CDR3 here is CASSQSGTGAYEQYF. CDR3 DNA sequence: TGCGCCAGCAGCCAATCTGGGACAGGAGCCTACGAGCAGTACTTC. The rearrangement links TRBV4-3 to TRBJ2-7; 8 bases are shared with TRBD1. The V segment lost 2 bases and the J segment 2 bases; nucleotides outside the gene matches: 5. The CDR3 spans 15 residues. The V gene's germline CDR1 is LGHNA and CDR2 YSLEER.

This clonotype was detected ten times or more. V gene TRBV7-8 combines with J gene TRBJ2-7; no definite D call. The CDR3 has 13 residues. V was pared by 3 bases and J by 1 base, with 7 bases between. CDR1 and CDR2 from the germline V gene are SGHVS and FQNEAQ. The CDR3: CASSLPGSYEQYF. Written as DNA, the CDR3 is TGTGCCAGCAGCTTGCCCGGGTCCTACGAGCAGTACTTC.

This chain joins TRBV5-1 and TRBJ2-7; 9 positions match TRBD2. V shed 0 bases, J shed 3 bases, and the junction held 4 bases outside the gene matches. The CDR3 has 15 amino acids. The V gene's germline CDR1 is SGHRS and CDR2 YFSETQ. The CDR3 nucleotides are TGCGCCAGCAGCTTGGGTGCGGGAGGGGGCTACGAGCAGTACTTC. Its translation: CASSLGAGGGYEQYF.

The gene calls are TRBV9 and TRBJ2-7; a weak D match, TRBD2 (5 bases). Germline CDR1 and CDR2: SGDLS and YYNGEE. This CDR3 contains 14 residues. The ends were cut back, 3 bases at V and 6 bases at J, with 16 bases in the middle. The CDR3, as DNA: TGTGCCAGCAGCGGTCCGGGAAGCACGGCCGAGCAGTACTTC. It translates to CASSGPGSTAEQYF.

This clonotype was seen a handful of times. Just one base apart from a much larger clone, this may be a read error. V is TRBV5-1 and J is TRBJ1-5, with no clear D. This CDR3 is built from 14 residues. The V gene's germline CDR1 is SGHRS and CDR2 YFSETQ. CDR3 amino acids: CASGLDPMGQPQHF. CDR3 coding DNA: TGCGCCAGCGGCTTAGACCCTATGGGGCAGCCCCAGCATTTT.

There are a few counts of this clonotype. The V gene is TRBV4-1, the J gene TRBJ2-2; possibly TRBD1 for D (6 bases). This CDR3 region has 15 residues. Trimming stripped 0 bases from V and 1 base from J, with 6 bases between. Germline CDR1 is MGHRA and CDR2 is YSYEKL. DNA for the CDR3: TGCGCCAGCAGCCAAGAGGGACAGAACACCGGGGAGCTGTTTTTT. Translation: CASSQEGQNTGELFF.